The 3 T cell receptor beta chains listed next were all sequenced from one sample in a study of OX40 agonist ivuxolimab in advanced cancers. Library method: the immunoSEQ multiplex PCR assay. TCRdb carries this immuneACCESS record with in-frame sequences only. Its versions omit some clonotypes, under half of them owing to an unresolved V gene in the studies checked, with the rest unexplained. This sample lists roughly 25,000 clones; roughly three quarters were detected once. Roughly 14% of the sample is held by the ten biggest clonotypes. The sample here was CD4+ or CD8+ T cells sorted from blood, taken in a trial of the OX40 agonist ivuxolimab. The receptor source for this set is an adult with an advanced solid tumor such as melanoma, head and neck, liver or kidney cancer.

The chain couples TRBV6-5 to TRBJ2-3; D gene unclear. The CDR3 is made up of 15 amino acids. The germline gives CDR1 MNHEY, CDR2 SVGAGI. With 5 bases removed from V and 0 bases from J, the gap between germline ends came to 12 bases. The DNA for the CDR3 is TGTGCCAGCAGTCCTCCTGCAGCCAGCACAGATACGCAGTATTTT. Amino acids: CASSPPAASTDTQYF.

The chain recombines TRBV7-3 with TRBJ2-2; D might be TRBD2 (5 bases). Germline CDR1 is SGHTA and CDR2 is FQGTGA. The CDR3 is 15 residues long. V lost 4 bases and J 7 bases, leaving 16 bases between the germline ends. CDR3 coding DNA: TGTGCCAGCAGCTCCTCCGCCCCGGGGATCGGGGAGCTGTTTTTT. Translating it yields CASSSSAPGIGELFF.

The chain combines TRBV7-8 with TRBJ1-2, with D perhaps matching TRBD1 (5 bases). The CDR3 spans 14 residues. Germline CDR1 is SGHVS and CDR2 is FQNEAQ. V lost 5 bases and J lost 6, with 16 bases in between. In DNA form, the CDR3 reads TGTGCCAGCAGCACCCGACAGCCAAACCATGGCTACACCTTC. Its protein is CASSTRQPNHGYTF.